This T cell receptor beta chain was identified during a study of T cell repertoires in cytomegalovirus infection. MiXCR, run by TCRdb on the reads, gives a single entry per CDR3 protein. The data hold approximately 500,000 distinct CDR3 sequences, with 16% observed a single time. This clonotype showed up many times. The V and J ends lost 1 base and 2 bases, in that order; junction bases with no gene match: 4. Germline lookup yields CDR1 SGHTA and CDR2 FQGTGA. CDR3 length: 15 residues. The sequencing input was CD8+ T cells from PBMCs. V and J are TRBV7-3 and TRBJ1-2; 7 bases map to TRBD1. The clonotype comes from a human donor in good health (CMV status not recorded). Some clones in this sample may be carry-over from other donors' samples. The CDR3: CASSLRGTANYGYTF. DNA for the CDR3: TGTGCCAGCAGCTTAAGGGGGACAGCAAACTATGGCTACACCTTC.